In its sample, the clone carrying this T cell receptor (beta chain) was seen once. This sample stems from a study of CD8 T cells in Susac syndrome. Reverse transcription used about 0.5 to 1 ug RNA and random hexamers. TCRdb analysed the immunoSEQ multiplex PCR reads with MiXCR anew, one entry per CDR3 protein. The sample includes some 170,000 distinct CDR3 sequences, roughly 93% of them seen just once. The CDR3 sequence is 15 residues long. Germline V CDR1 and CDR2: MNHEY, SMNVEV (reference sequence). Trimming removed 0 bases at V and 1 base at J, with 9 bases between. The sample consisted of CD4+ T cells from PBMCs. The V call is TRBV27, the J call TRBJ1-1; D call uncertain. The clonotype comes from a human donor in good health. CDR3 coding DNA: TGTGCCAGCAGTTTATCCGGAATTCCGAACACTGAAGCTTTCTTT. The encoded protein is CASSLSGIPNTEAFF.